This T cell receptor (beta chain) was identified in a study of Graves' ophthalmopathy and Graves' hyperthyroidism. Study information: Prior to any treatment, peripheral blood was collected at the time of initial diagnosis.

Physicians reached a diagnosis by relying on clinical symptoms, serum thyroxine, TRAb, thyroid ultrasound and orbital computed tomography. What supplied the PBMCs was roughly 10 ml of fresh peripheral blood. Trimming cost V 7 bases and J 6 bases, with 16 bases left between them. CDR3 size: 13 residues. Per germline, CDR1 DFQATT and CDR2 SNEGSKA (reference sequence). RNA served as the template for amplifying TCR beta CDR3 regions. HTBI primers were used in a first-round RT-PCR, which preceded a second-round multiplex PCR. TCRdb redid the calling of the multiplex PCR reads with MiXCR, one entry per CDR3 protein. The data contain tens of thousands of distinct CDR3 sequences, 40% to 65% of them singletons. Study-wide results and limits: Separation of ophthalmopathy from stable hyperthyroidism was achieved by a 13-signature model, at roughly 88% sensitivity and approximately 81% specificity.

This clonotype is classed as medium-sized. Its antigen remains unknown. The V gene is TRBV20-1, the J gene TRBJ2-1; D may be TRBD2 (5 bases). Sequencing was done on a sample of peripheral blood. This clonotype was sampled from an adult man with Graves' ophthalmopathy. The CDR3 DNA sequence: TGCAGTGGGTCGGCCGGGATAGGCAATGAGCAGTTCTTC. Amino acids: CSGSAGIGNEQFF.